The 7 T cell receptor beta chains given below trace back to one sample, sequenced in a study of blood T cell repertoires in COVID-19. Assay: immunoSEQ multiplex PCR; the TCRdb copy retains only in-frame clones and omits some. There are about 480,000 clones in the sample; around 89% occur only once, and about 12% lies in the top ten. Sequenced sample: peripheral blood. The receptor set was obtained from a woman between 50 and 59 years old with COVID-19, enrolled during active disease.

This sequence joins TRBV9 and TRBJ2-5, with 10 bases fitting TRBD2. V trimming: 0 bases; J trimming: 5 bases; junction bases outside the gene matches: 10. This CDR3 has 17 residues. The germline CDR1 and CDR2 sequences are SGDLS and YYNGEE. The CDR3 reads CASSVEASGGSGETQYF. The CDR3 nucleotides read TGTGCCAGCAGCGTAGAGGCTAGCGGGGGCAGTGGGGAGACCCAGTACTTC.

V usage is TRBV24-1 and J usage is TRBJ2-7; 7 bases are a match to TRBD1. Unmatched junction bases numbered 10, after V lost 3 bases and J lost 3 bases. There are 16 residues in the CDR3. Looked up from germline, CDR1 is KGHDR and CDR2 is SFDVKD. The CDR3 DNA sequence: TGTGCCACCAGTGATCCCCCCGAGGGGGACAGCTACGAGCAGTACTTC. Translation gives CATSDPPEGDSYEQYF.

This CDR3 is CASSLYGNYYEQYF. The CDR3 DNA follows: TGTGCCAGCAGTTTATATGGCAACTACTACGAGCAGTACTTC. The V call is TRBV27, the J call TRBJ2-7; D gene uncertain. Germline values: CDR1 MNHEY, CDR2 SMNVEV (reference sequence). The V and J ends lost 1 base and 3 bases respectively, with 10 bases between them. The CDR3 contains 14 residues.

The CDR3 sequence is CASTQPRGSYNSPLHF. The CDR3 DNA reads TGCGCCAGCACCCAGCCGAGGGGGTCCTATAATTCACCCCTCCACTTT. V gene TRBV4-1 combines with J gene TRBJ1-6, with D perhaps matching TRBD1 (6 bases). The V gene's germline CDR1 is MGHRA and CDR2 YSYEKL. The CDR3 has 16 amino acids. Between the trimmed V and J ends, which lost 7 bases and 1 base, there was a span of 14 bases.

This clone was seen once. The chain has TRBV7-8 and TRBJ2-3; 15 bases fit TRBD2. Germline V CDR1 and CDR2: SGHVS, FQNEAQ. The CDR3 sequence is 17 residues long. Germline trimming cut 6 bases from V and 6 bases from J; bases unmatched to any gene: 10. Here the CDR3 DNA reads TGTGCCAGCAGGGGACTAGCGGGGGGACAACCATCGGATACGCAGTATTTT. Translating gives CASRGLAGGQPSDTQYF.

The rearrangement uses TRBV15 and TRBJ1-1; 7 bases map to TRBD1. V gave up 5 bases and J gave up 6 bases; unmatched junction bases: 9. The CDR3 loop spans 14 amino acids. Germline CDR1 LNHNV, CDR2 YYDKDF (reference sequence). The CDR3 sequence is CATSSQSGTAEAFF. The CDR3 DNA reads TGTGCCACCAGCTCTCAAAGTGGGACAGCTGAAGCTTTCTTT.

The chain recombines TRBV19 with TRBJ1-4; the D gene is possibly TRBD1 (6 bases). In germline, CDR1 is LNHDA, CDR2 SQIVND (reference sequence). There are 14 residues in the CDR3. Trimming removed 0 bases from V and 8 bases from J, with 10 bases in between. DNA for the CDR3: TGTGCCAGTAGTATAGATCAGGGGAAGGAAAAACTGTTTTTT. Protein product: CASSIDQGKEKLFF.